This T cell receptor (beta chain) was found in a study of T cells in Graves' hyperthyroidism and ophthalmopathy. Study context: Upon initial diagnosis and before any treatment, peripheral blood was collected. Study-level findings and limits: Ophthalmopathy onset followed model prediction by a median approximately 6.2 months.

This clonotype occurred many times. The antigen is unknown. Lactation, pregnancy, other autoimmune disease or uncontrolled infection excluded patients. The CDR3 regions of TCR beta were amplified from RNA transcripts. The HTBI primer set was used in a first-round RT-PCR of the TCR CDR3. TCRdb reprocessed the multiplex PCR reads with MiXCR, giving one entry per CDR3 protein. The repertoire has about 360,000 distinct CDR3 sequences, around 13% of them found once; the top ten carry 9.2%. The clonotype was recovered from a woman aged 18-29 years with Graves' hyperthyroidism. The sample taken for sequencing was blood.

The CDR3 loop is CASSRIAGTSVSSTDTQYF. The CDR3, as DNA: TGTGCCAGCAGCCGTATTGCCGGGACTAGCGTCTCTAGCACAGATACGCAGTATTTT. The chain has TRBV6-1 and TRBJ2-3, with 10 bases identical to TRBD2. Unmatched junction bases numbered 15, after V lost 6 bases and J lost 0 bases. This CDR3 comprises 19 residues. From germline, CDR1 is MNHNS and CDR2 SASEGT.